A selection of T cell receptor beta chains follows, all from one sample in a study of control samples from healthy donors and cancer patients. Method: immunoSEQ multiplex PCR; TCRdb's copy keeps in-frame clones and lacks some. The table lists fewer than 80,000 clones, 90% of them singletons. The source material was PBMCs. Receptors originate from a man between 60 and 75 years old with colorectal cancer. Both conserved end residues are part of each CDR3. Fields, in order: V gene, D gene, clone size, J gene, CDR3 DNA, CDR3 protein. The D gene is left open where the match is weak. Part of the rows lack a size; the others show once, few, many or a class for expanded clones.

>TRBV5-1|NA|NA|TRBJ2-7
TGCGCCAGCAGCTTGAGGAACAGTGGGTCCTACGAGCAGTACTTC
CASSLRNSGSYEQYF
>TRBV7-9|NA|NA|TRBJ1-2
TGTGCCAGCAGCTTAAGCGGGGGGATAGATGGCTACACCTTC
CASSLSGGIDGYTF
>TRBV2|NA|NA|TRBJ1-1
TGTGCCAGCATTCGGAGGGCAGTGAACACTGAAGCTTTCTTT
CASIRRAVNTEAFF
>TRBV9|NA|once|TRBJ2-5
TGTGCCAGCAGCGTCTCCCTAGCCCAAGAGACCCAGTACTTC
CASSVSLAQETQYF
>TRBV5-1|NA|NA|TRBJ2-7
TGCGCCAGCAGCTCAAGCAGGGGCTCCCGGCTCATTAACTACGAGCAGTACTTC
CASSSSRGSRLINYEQYF
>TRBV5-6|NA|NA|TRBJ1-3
TGTGCCAGCAGCTTGAGGTACAGGAGGGGAAACACCATATATTTT
CASSLRYRRGNTIYF
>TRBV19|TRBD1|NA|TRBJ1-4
TGTGCCAGTAGTACAAAACAGGGGATTTCTGAAAAACTGTTTTTT
CASSTKQGISEKLFF
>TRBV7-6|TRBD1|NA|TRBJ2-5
TGTGCCAGCACCGTACAGGGGAATCCGGGAGAGACCCAGTACTTC
CASTVQGNPGETQYF
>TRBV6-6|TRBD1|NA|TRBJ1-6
TGTGCCAGCAGCCGAAACAGACAGGGGCAAACACCCCTCCACTTT
CASSRNRQGQTPLHF
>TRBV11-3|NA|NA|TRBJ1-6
TGTGCCAGCAGCTTATCTATTAGCTCCTATAATTCACCCCTCCACTTT
CASSLSISSYNSPLHF
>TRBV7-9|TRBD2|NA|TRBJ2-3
TGTGCCAGCAGACGTAGCGGGGGGGCCGGAGATACGCAGTATTTT
CASRRSGGAGDTQYF
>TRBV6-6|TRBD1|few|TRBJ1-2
TGTGCCAGCAGTCGCCCTTCTCAAACCGGGACAGGGGTCCATGGCTACACCTTC
CASSRPSQTGTGVHGYTF
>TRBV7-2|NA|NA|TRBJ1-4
TGTGCCAGCAGCGTAGGTCCTAGACGGGGCACAACTAATGAAAAACTGTTTTTT
CASSVGPRRGTTNEKLFF
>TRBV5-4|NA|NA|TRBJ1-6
TGTGCCAGCAGCTTGGTGCAGGGTGTCAGTTCACCCCTCCACTTT
CASSLVQGVSSPLHF
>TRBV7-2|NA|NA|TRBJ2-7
TGTGCCAGCAGCTTAGCGTCCGGGCCGAGCTCCTACGAGCAGTACTTC
CASSLASGPSSYEQYF
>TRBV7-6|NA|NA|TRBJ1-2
TGTGCCAGCAGCTTAGCGGCGGGGCCGCGCTATGGCTACACCTTC
CASSLAAGPRYGYTF
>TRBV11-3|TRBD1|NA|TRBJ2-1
TGTGCCAGCAGCTTAGAAGGGACAGGAGCCTACAATGAGCAGTTCTTC
CASSLEGTGAYNEQFF
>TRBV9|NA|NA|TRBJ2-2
TGTGCCAGCAGCGTAGAACCCGGGGAGCTGTTTTTT
CASSVEPGELFF
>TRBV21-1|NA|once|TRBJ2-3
TGTGCCAGCAGCAAAGTGGGACAGGGGAGGACAGATACGCAGTATTTT
CASSKVGQGRTDTQYF
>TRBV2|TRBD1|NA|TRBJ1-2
TGTGCCAGCTGTGTCGGGACAGAGACCTATGGCTACACCTTC
CASCVGTETYGYTF
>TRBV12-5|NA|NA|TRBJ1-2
TGTGCTAGTGGTTTGTACGACAGTAACTATGGCTACACCTTC
CASGLYDSNYGYTF
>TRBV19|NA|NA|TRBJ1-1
TGTGCCAGTAGTGTCCGGGGAGGCCTTAACACTGAAGCTTTCTTT
CASSVRGGLNTEAFF
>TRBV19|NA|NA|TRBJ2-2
TGTGCCAGTAGGGGACCAACCGGGGAGCTGTTTTTT
CASRGPTGELFF
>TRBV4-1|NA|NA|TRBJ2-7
TGCGCCAGCAGCCAAGAGTATACGGTTCCCTACGAGCAGTACTTC
CASSQEYTVPYEQYF
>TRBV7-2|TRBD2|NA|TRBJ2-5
TGTGCCAGCAGCCCGGGACTAGCGGGGGGGTGGGAGACCCAGTACTTC
CASSPGLAGGWETQYF
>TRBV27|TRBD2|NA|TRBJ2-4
TGTGCCAGCAGTTTCGGGGGGGCTGAATACATTCAGTACTTC
CASSFGGAEYIQYF
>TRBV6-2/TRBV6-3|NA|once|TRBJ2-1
TGTGCCAGCAGTTATCAACGGGGGTACAATGAGCAGTTCTTC
CASSYQRGYNEQFF
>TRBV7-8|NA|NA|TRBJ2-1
TGTGCCAGCAGCCCGCTCGGGGTAACTATTGGACAGTTCTTC
CASSPLGVTIGQFF
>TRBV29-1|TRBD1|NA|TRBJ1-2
TGCAGCCCCCAAAAGGCAGGGGGTTATGGCTACACCTTC
CSPQKAGGYGYTF
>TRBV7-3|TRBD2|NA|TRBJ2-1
TGTGCCAGCTCCCTAGCGGGGGTAAGCTCCTACAATGAGCAGTTCTTC
CASSLAGVSSYNEQFF
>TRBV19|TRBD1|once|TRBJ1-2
TGTGCCAGTAGCCCGACAGGGGGGTTATCGACGAGGGGCTACACCTTC
CASSPTGGLSTRGYTF
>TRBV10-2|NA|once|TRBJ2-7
TGCGCCAGCAGTGAGTGGGGAGTAGGCGAGCAGTACTTC
CASSEWGVGEQYF
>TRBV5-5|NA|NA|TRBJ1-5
TGTGCCAGCAGCTTGGCCTCTCTGAACAATCAGCCCCAGCATTTT
CASSLASLNNQPQHF
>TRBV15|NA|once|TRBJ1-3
TGTGCCACCAGCAGAGATCTCGGAGACTCTGGAAACACCATATATTTT
CATSRDLGDSGNTIYF
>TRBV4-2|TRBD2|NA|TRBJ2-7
TGTGCCAGCAGCCAAGAACTAGCGGGGGCCTACGAGCAGTACTTC
CASSQELAGAYEQYF
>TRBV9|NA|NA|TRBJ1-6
TGTGCCAGCAGCGTAGCGGGCGTGAGCTCCTATAATTCACCCCTCCACTTT
CASSVAGVSSYNSPLHF
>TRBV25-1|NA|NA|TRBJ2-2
TGTGCCAGCAGTCGAGGACTTGAAACCGGGGAGCTGTTTTTT
CASSRGLETGELFF
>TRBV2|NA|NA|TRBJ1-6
TGTGCCAGCAGTCGGGGGCTTGTGGATTCACCCCTCCACTTT
CASSRGLVDSPLHF
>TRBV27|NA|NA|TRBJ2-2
TGTGCCAGCCAGGGGAGAAAGCCAACACGGGGATTGTACACCGGGGAGCTGTTTTTT
CASQGRKPTRGLYTGELFF
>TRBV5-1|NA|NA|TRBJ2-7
TGCGCCAGCAGCTTGGTGGACAGCTCCTACGAGCAGTACTTC
CASSLVDSSYEQYF
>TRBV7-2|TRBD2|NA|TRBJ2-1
TGTGCCAGCAGCTTTGTGGGACTAGCGGGCTACAATGAGCAGTTCTTC
CASSFVGLAGYNEQFF
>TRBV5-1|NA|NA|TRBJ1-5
TGCGCCAGCAGCTTAGACAGCAATGCGAATCAGCCCCAGCATTTT
CASSLDSNANQPQHF
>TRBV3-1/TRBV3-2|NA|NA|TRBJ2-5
TGTGCCAGCAGCCCCCTGGAGAGGGGTGGAGAGACCCAGTACTTC
CASSPLERGGETQYF
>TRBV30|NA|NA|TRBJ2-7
TGTGCCTGGAGTGTAACCACCCGGCTCGAGCAGTACTTC
CAWSVTTRLEQYF
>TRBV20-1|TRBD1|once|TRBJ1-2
TGCAGTGCTAGTAGCAGGGGGGATGGCTACACCTTC
CSASSRGDGYTF
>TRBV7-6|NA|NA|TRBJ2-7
TGTGCCAGCAGCACCCCCGGCTACGAGCAGTACTTC
CASSTPGYEQYF
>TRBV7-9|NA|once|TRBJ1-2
TGTGCCAGCAGACAAGGGGACGGGGCCTACACCTTC
CASRQGDGAYTF
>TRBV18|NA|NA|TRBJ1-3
TGTGCCAGCTCACCACCGTATGGAGACTCTGGAAACACCATATATTTT
CASSPPYGDSGNTIYF
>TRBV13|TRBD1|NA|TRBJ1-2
TGTGCCAGCAGTCCGACAGGGGCGGATGGCTACACCTTC
CASSPTGADGYTF
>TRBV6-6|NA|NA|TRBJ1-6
TGTGCCAGCAAGGAGAGTGGACGTAATTCACCCCTCCACTTT
CASKESGRNSPLHF
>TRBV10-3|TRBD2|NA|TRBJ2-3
TGTGCCATCGGGGATTTAGCGGGGGGGACGCAGTATTTT
CAIGDLAGGTQYF
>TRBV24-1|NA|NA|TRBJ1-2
TGTGCCACCAGTGAGACAACTAACTATGGCTACACCTTC
CATSETTNYGYTF
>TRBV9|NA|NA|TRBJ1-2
TGTGCCAGCAGCAGCTCCGGGACCTATGGCTACACCTTC
CASSSSGTYGYTF
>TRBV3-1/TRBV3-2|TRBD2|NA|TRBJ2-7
TGTGCCAGCAGCCCCAACGGGAGGGCCGAGCAGTACTTC
CASSPNGRAEQYF
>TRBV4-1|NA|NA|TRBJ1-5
TGCGCCAGCAGCCAATTTATCGGGAATCAGCCCCAGCATTTT
CASSQFIGNQPQHF
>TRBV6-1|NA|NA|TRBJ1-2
TGTGCCAGCAGTGAAGGAGTACAGGGTGGTGGCTACACCTTC
CASSEGVQGGGYTF
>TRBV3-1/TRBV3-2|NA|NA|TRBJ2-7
TGTGCCAGCAGCCAACAAGACGGTATCTACGAGCAGTACTTC
CASSQQDGIYEQYF
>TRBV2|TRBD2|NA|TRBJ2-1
TGTGCCAGCAGCCCCGGGACTAGCGGGAATGAGCAGTTCTTC
CASSPGTSGNEQFF
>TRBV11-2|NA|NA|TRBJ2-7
TGTGCCAGCAGCGTCTCCGGGAGCCCCTCTCGCGAGCAGTACTTC
CASSVSGSPSREQYF
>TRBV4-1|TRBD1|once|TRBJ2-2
TGCGCCAGCAGCCAAGATTTAGGACAGGGTCAATCCGGGGAGCTGTTTTTT
CASSQDLGQGQSGELFF